The clone carrying this T cell receptor (beta chain) was detected only a few times. Antigen unknown. The entry originates in a study of beta chain features in type 1 diabetes. Study-wide points: The VDJ junctions of type 1 diabetes patients carried fewer insertions and more deletions.

It was one heparinised blood draw, averaging around 120 mL, that each donor gave. The CDR3 contains 13 residues. The germline V gene encodes CDR1 SGHDT and CDR2 YYEEEE. V lost 4 bases and J lost 8, with 15 bases in between. The sequenced template was cDNA made from the entire isolated RNA. Measured with immunoSEQ multiplex PCR; TCRdb has only the in-frame clones, and not every one. The sample has about 450,000 clones, roughly 10% seen once; the top ten hold about 0.045%. What was sequenced was naive CD4+ T cells from blood. J is TRBJ1-1 and V is TRBV5-6; D is unclear. The sequence was collected from a woman between 18 and 29 years old in good health. The CDR3 DNA follows: TGTGCCAGCAGCCTACCGGCCAACGTGGAAGCTTTCTTT. Protein: CASSLPANVEAFF.